This section outlines one T cell receptor (beta chain) sequence together with its context. What it recognizes is unknown. This record comes from a study of T cell responses to AZD1222 COVID-19 vaccine. Overall study findings and caveats: Epitopes outside B.1.351 and B.1.1.7 mutated regions reportedly drew nearly half of spike TCRs. With two AZD1222 doses given, Spike-specific TCR breadth and depth both rose.

Measured with immunoSEQ multiplex PCR; TCRdb has only the in-frame clones, and not every one. The sample gives 150,000 to 200,000 clones, approximately 90% of which show up once; 1.3% to 1.5% is in the top ten. Germline V CDR1 and CDR2: MDHEN, SYDVKM. V lost 4 bases to trimming and J lost 0 bases, with 19 bases between them. CDR3 length equals 18 residues. This TCR came from an adult in good health. J is TRBJ2-4 and V is TRBV28; D may correspond to TRBD1 or TRBD2 (5 bases each). The source material was peripheral blood, sampled on day 0 of AZD1222 vaccination. The CDR3 bases are TGTGCCAGCAGTTCGACCCGGGACGCCTGGCTAGCCAAAAACATTCAGTACTTC. Protein: CASSSTRDAWLAKNIQYF. Supplemented by reference TRBV28 and TRBJ2-4, the full variable domain reads DVKVTQSSRYLVKRTGEKVFLECVQDMDHENMFWYRQDPGLGLRLIYFSYDVKMKEKGDIPEGYSVSREKKERFSLILESASTNQTSMYLCASSSTRDAWLAKNIQYFGAGTRLSVL.